The 25 T cell receptor beta chains in this list originate from one sample, sequenced in a study of shared clonotypes between healthy human individuals. In the naive CD8 group, cells lacked CD45RO and were positively selected for CCR7, so terminally differentiated effector memory CD45RA+ cells were left out. Method: immunoSEQ multiplex PCR; TCRdb's copy keeps in-frame clones and lacks some. The sample holds more than 2 million clones; around 93% are singletons and the top ten take about 1.6%. The specimen was naive CD8+ T cells from PBMCs. The receptors stem from a man aged 18 to 30 in good health. Some clones in this sample may be carry-over from other donors' samples.

The chain has TRBV6-5 and TRBJ2-3, with a tentative D call TRBD1 (5 bases). Trimming removed 2 bases from V and 5 bases from J, with 8 bases in between. Germline lookup yields CDR1 MNHEY and CDR2 SVGAGI. This CDR3 is 13 amino acids long. CDR3 in amino acids: CASSYGTGDTQYF. In DNA form, the CDR3 reads TGTGCCAGCAGTTACGGCACAGGAGATACGCAGTATTTT.

V usage is TRBV9 and J usage is TRBJ2-1; D gene ambiguous. Trimming left V 3 bases short and J 3 bases short, with 16 bases between. CDR1 and CDR2 from the germline V gene are SGDLS and YYNGEE. The CDR3 covers 16 residues. CDR3: CASSARPSEDYNEQFF. The CDR3 DNA is TGTGCCAGCAGCGCCCGGCCGAGCGAGGACTACAATGAGCAGTTCTTC.

The V and J genes are TRBV27 and TRBJ1-4, with D unresolved. The germline V gene has CDR1 MNHEY and CDR2 SMNVEV (reference sequence). V gave up 3 bases and J gave up 8 bases, with 16 bases separating them. CDR3 length: 15 residues. CDR3 in amino acids: CASSFSGWSGEKLFF. The CDR3 region has the DNA TGTGCCAGCAGTTTTTCGGGATGGAGCGGCGAAAAACTGTTTTTT. The full variable domain, its missing parts supplied by reference TRBV27 and TRBJ1-4, is EAQVTQNPRYLITVTGKKLTVTCSQNMNHEYMSWYRQDPGLGLRQIYYSMNVEVTDKGDVPEGYKVSRKEKRNFPLILESPSPNQTSLYFCASSFSGWSGEKLFFGSGTQLSVL.

About this clone itself: Other DNA sequences in this sample translate to the same CDR3. The rearrangement links TRBV28 to TRBJ2-7; D remains unclear. This CDR3 is 14 amino acids long. The V and J ends lost 6 bases and 0 bases respectively, with 12 bases between them. Germline V gene sequence: CDR1 MDHEN, CDR2 SYDVKM. CDR3: CASSAVLGSYEQYF. In DNA, the CDR3 is TGTGCCAGCAGCGCCGTACTGGGCTCCTACGAGCAGTACTTC.

The rearrangement uses TRBV28 and TRBJ2-7; D ambiguous. The CDR3 has 15 residues. Germline-derived CDR1 and CDR2 are MDHEN and SYDVKM. V was pared by 6 bases and J by 4 bases, with 19 bases between. The CDR3 DNA sequence: TGTGCCAGCAGATCCCCTAAGGAATTGGAGTACGAGCAGTACTTC. Translated: CASRSPKELEYEQYF.

V gene TRBV6-1 combines with J gene TRBJ1-2; D remains unclear. Per germline, CDR1 MNHNS and CDR2 SASEGT. V lost 2 bases and J 6 bases, leaving 13 bases between the germline ends. This CDR3 is built from 14 residues. CDR3 sequence: CASSEQNGWDGYTF. The CDR3 nucleotides read TGTGCCAGCAGTGAACAAAACGGGTGGGATGGCTACACCTTC.

J is TRBJ1-2 and V is TRBV30, with D tentatively TRBD1 (6 bases). Trimming left V 3 bases short and J 8 bases short, with 19 bases between. The CDR3 is 14 residues long. From germline, CDR1 is GTSNPN and CDR2 SVGIG (reference sequence). The CDR3 DNA sequence: TGTGCCTGGAGGGTTGCGCGGGGGGCGCAGGGCTACACCTTC. The encoded protein is CAWRVARGAQGYTF.

This clone was seen a single time. This chain links TRBV6-5 with TRBJ1-1; perhaps TRBD1 as D (6 bases). From germline, CDR1 is MNHEY and CDR2 SVGAGI. CDR3 length: 11 residues. Trimming took off 7 bases at V and 11 bases at J, with 14 bases between the two ends. The CDR3 here is CASIFGTSAFF. In DNA form, the CDR3 reads TGTGCCAGCATCTTCGGGACATCGGCTTTCTTT.

The V and J genes are TRBV27 and TRBJ1-2; TRBD1 matches at 8 bases. Germline assignment: CDR1 MNHEY and CDR2 SMNVEV (reference sequence). There are 15 residues in the CDR3. The ends lost 3 bases at V and 8 bases at J; junction bases unmatched: 11. In DNA, the CDR3 is TGTGCCAGCAGTTTCCCGGGACAGGCCCTGGAGGGCTACACCTTC. Translation gives CASSFPGQALEGYTF.

The chain has TRBV25-1 and TRBJ1-2, with D possibly TRBD1 on 5 matching bases. V lost 6 bases and J 3 bases, leaving 11 bases between the germline ends. The CDR3 sequence is 13 residues long. Per the germline V gene, CDR1 is MGHDK and CDR2 is SYGVNS. The CDR3 DNA reads as TGTGCCAGCAGCTTACAGGAGCACTATGGCTACACCTTC. Protein sequence: CASSLQEHYGYTF.

The genes are TRBV27 and TRBJ2-3; D gene ambiguous. The ends were cut back, 5 bases at V and 6 bases at J, with 24 bases in the middle. The CDR3 sequence is 17 residues long. In germline, CDR1 is MNHEY, CDR2 SMNVEV (reference sequence). CDR3 in amino acids: CASSTLSGAVTSDTQYF. The DNA of the CDR3 is TGTGCCAGCAGTACCCTATCAGGAGCAGTCACCTCGGATACGCAGTATTTT.

In this sample, this clone turned up once. The chain has TRBV27 and TRBJ2-5; the D is unclear. V dropped 3 bases and J dropped 0 bases, with 8 bases sitting between them. CDR3 length equals 14 residues. The germline gives CDR1 MNHEY, CDR2 SMNVEV (reference sequence). The CDR3 bases are TGTGCCAGCAGTTTGCAGCGCAACCAAGAGACCCAGTACTTC. Translation: CASSLQRNQETQYF.

The chain links TRBV29-1 to TRBJ2-2, with a weak D call TRBD1 (6 bases). There are 14 residues in the CDR3. CDR1 and CDR2 (germline): SQVTM, ANQGSEA. Between the trimmed V and J ends, which lost 5 bases and 1 base, there was a span of 11 bases. The CDR3 bases are TGCAGCGTTTGGGCAGGGGTGAACACCGGGGAGCTGTTTTTT. Protein product: CSVWAGVNTGELFF.

The chain couples TRBV5-1 to TRBJ1-3, with a tentative D call TRBD1 (6 bases). Trimming removed 4 bases at V and 0 bases at J, with 14 bases between. The CDR3 consists of 16 residues. Germline values: CDR1 SGHRS, CDR2 YFSETQ. CDR3 DNA: TGCGCCAGCAGCCCCGAGGGGGGCCCCTCTGGAAACACCATATATTTT. Protein product: CASSPEGGPSGNTIYF.

The chain employs TRBV13 and TRBJ2-7, with D unresolved. The V end lost 3 bases, the J end lost 4 bases, and 7 bases lay between the germline ends. The CDR3 spans 12 residues. CDR1 and CDR2 from the germline V gene are PRHDT and FYEKMQ (reference sequence). CDR3 nucleotides: TGTGCCAGCAGCTTTCTCGGTTACGAGCAGTACTTC. It translates to CASSFLGYEQYF.

This chain uses TRBV30 with TRBJ2-1, with D possibly called TRBD1 or TRBD2 (5 bases each). The germline CDR1 and CDR2 sequences are GTSNPN and SVGIG (reference sequence). The CDR3 is made up of 14 amino acids. V dropped 0 bases and J dropped 3 bases, with 9 bases sitting between them. In DNA, the CDR3 is TGTGCCTGGAGTGTAGGGACCGTCTACAATGAGCAGTTCTTC. Translating gives CAWSVGTVYNEQFF.

The rearrangement joins TRBV29-1 to TRBJ1-5, with 9 bases lining up with TRBD1. Germline-derived CDR1 and CDR2 are SQVTM and ANQGSEA. J was trimmed by 1 base and V by 5 bases; bases with no gene match: 12. The CDR3 length is 17 residues. The chain's CDR3 is CSVSSGTGYTSNQPQHF. The CDR3 DNA reads as TGCAGCGTTTCATCCGGGACAGGGTATACGAGCAATCAGCCCCAGCATTTT. The complete variable domain, with remaining parts taken from reference TRBV29-1 and TRBJ1-5, reads SAVISQKPSRDICQRGTSLTIQCQVDSQVTMMFWYRQQPGQSLTLIATANQGSEATYESGFVIDKFPISRPNLTFSTLTVSNMSPEDSSIYLCSVSSGTGYTSNQPQHFGDGTRLSIL.

The chain uses TRBV4-1 and TRBJ2-7; 8 nucleotides align to TRBD1. Germline-derived CDR1 and CDR2 are MGHRA and YSYEKL. V lost 5 bases, J lost 3 bases, and 9 bases stayed unmatched. The CDR3 spans 15 residues. CDR3 protein: CASSAGTGTGYEQYF. The CDR3 nucleotides are TGCGCCAGCAGCGCCGGCACCGGGACAGGCTACGAGCAGTACTTC.

The genes are TRBV7-9 and TRBJ1-1; D remains ambiguous. CDR1 is SEHNR and CDR2 is FQNEAQ in the germline V gene (reference sequence). V was cut by 0 bases and J by 4 bases, with 6 bases left in between. This CDR3 has 13 residues. CDR3 sequence: CASSLATVTEAFF. The CDR3, as DNA: TGTGCCAGCAGCTTAGCCACCGTCACTGAAGCTTTCTTT.

This chain connects TRBV18 to TRBJ2-7, with D possibly called TRBD1 or TRBD2 (5 bases each). The V gene lost 3 bases and the J gene lost 1 base, with 10 bases spanning the gap. There are 14 residues in the CDR3. The germline V gene encodes CDR1 KGHSH and CDR2 LQKENI. The CDR3 nucleotides read TGTGCCAGCTCACCGGGGGTGGTATCCTACGAGCAGTACTTC. Translation: CASSPGVVSYEQYF.

The chain joins TRBV7-6 to TRBJ1-2, with D unresolved. Germline V lookup: CDR1 SGHVS, CDR2 FNYEAQ. This CDR3 spans 15 amino acids. Trimming shortened V by 3 bases and J by 2 bases, and 13 bases separated the two germline ends. The CDR3 is CASSFSPVTNYGYTF. The CDR3 region has the DNA TGTGCCAGCAGCTTTTCCCCAGTTACAAACTATGGCTACACCTTC. Full variable domain (rest looked up from reference TRBV7-6 and TRBJ1-2): GAGVSQSPRYKVTKRGQDVALRCDPISGHVSLYWYRQALGQGPEFLTYFNYEAQQDKSGLPNDRFSAERPEGSISTLTIQRTEQRDSAMYRCASSFSPVTNYGYTFGSGTRLTVV.

The chain recombines TRBV7-8 with TRBJ1-2, with a tentative D call TRBD1 (5 bases). V was clipped by 5 bases and J by 4 bases, with 14 bases between them. Per germline, CDR1 SGHVS and CDR2 FQNEAQ. The CDR3 is 14 amino acids. The CDR3 sequence is CASSTGLPIYGYTF. For the CDR3, the DNA is TGTGCCAGCAGCACAGGACTGCCGATCTATGGCTACACCTTC.

The chain joins TRBV7-9 to TRBJ1-3; D possibly corresponds to TRBD1 (5 bases). Germline V gene lookup returns CDR1 SEHNR and CDR2 FQNEAQ (reference sequence). The germline V and J ends were trimmed by 0 bases and 3 bases, with 12 bases remaining between them. The CDR3 covers 16 residues. The chain's CDR3 is CASSLAVGGLGNTIYF. The CDR3 nucleotides are TGTGCCAGCAGCTTAGCGGTGGGGGGACTTGGAAACACCATATATTTT.

The chain links TRBV5-1 to TRBJ2-3; maybe TRBD2 (5 bases). This CDR3 is 15 amino acids long. V was shortened by 6 bases and J by 1 base, with 15 bases between the two germline ends. Germline assignment: CDR1 SGHRS and CDR2 YFSETQ. The CDR3 bases are TGCGCCAGCAACATTCGGGAACACCGCACAGATACGCAGTATTTT. Residues: CASNIREHRTDTQYF.

This rearrangement joins TRBV29-1 to TRBJ2-7, with 12 bases lining up with TRBD1. This CDR3 is 15 amino acids long. Germline lookup yields CDR1 SQVTM and CDR2 ANQGSEA. J lost 3 bases, V lost 3 bases, and 6 bases had no gene match. CDR3 DNA sequence: TGCAGCGTTGAGGAGGGACAGGGGGCCAACTACGAGCAGTACTTC. This translates into CSVEEGQGANYEQYF.